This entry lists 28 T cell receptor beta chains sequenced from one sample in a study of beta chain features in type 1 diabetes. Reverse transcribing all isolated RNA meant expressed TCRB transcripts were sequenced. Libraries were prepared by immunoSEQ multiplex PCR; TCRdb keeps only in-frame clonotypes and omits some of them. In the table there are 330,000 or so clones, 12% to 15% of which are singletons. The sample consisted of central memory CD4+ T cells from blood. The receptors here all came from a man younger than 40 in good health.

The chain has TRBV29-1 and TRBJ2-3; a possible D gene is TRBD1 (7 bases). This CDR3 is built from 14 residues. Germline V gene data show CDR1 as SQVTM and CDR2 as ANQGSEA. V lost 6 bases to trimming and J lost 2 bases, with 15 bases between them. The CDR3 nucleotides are TGCAGCGTGGGGGGACAGTCTCTCACAGATACGCAGTATTTT. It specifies CSVGGQSLTDTQYF.

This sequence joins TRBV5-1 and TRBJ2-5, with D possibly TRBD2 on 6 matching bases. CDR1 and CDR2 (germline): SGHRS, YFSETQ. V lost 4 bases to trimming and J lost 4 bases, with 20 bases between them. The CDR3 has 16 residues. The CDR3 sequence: CASSDNGTPGGETQYF. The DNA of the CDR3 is TGCGCCAGCAGCGATAACGGGACCCCCGGGGGAGAGACCCAGTACTTC.

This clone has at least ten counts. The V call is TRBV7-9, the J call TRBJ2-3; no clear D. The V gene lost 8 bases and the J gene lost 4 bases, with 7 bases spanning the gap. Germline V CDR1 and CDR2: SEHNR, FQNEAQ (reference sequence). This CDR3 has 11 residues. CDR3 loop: CASQPPDTQYF. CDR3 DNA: TGTGCCAGCCAGCCCCCAGATACGCAGTATTTT. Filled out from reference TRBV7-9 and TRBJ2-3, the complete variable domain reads DTGVSQNPRHKITKRGQNVTFRCDPISEHNRLYWYRQTLGQGPEFLTYFQNEAQLEKSRLLSDRFSAERPKGSFSTLEIQRTEQGDSAMYLCASQPPDTQYFGPGTRLTVL.

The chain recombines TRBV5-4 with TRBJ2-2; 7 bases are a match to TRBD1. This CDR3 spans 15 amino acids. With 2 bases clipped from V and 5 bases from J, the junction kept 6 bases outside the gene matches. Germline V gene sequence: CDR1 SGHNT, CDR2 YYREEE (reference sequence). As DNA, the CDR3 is TGTGCCAGCAGCTTAACAGGGGTTGAGACCGGGGAGCTGTTTTTT. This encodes CASSLTGVETGELFF.

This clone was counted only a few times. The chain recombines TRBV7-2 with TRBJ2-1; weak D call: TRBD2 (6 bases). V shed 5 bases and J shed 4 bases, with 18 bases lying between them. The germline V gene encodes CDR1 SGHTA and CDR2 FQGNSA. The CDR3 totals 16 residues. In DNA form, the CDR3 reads TGTGCCAGCAGCGCGTCGGGAGCCAGGGAATACAATGAGCAGTTCTTC. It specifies CASSASGAREYNEQFF.

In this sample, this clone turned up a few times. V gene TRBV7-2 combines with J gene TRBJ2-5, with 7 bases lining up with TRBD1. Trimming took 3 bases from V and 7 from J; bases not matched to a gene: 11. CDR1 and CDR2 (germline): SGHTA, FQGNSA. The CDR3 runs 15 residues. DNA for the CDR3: TGTGCCAGCAGCTTTCCAACAGGGGCGCCAGGGACCCAGTACTTC. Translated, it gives CASSFPTGAPGTQYF.

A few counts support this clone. CDR3 sequence: CASSTDSGRGTDTQYF. For the CDR3, the DNA is TGCGCCAGCAGCACCGATAGCGGGAGAGGGACAGATACGCAGTATTTT. This rearrangement joins TRBV5-1 to TRBJ2-3; 9 nucleotides line up with TRBD2. The CDR3 length is 16 residues. With 4 bases clipped from V and 3 bases from J, the junction kept 9 bases outside the gene matches. Germline CDR1 reads SGHRS; CDR2 reads YFSETQ.

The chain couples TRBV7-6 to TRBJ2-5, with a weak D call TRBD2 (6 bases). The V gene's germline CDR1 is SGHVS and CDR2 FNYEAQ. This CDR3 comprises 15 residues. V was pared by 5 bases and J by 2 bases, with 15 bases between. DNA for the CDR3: TGTGCCAGCAGCCGGCGGGCGGGGCCTCAAGAGACCCAGTACTTC. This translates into CASSRRAGPQETQYF. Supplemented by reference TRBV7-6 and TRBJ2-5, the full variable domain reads GAGVSQSPRYKVTKRGQDVALRCDPISGHVSLYWYRQALGQGPEFLTYFNYEAQQDKSGLPNDRFSAERPEGSISTLTIQRTEQRDSAMYRCASSRRAGPQETQYFGPGTRLLVL.

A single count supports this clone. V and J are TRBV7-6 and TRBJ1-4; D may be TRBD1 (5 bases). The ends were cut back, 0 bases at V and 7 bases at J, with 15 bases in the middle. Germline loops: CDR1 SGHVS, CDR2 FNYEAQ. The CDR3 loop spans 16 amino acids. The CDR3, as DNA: TGTGCCAGCAGCTTAGCGACCGGGACCAAGGGTGAAAAACTGTTTTTT. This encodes CASSLATGTKGEKLFF.

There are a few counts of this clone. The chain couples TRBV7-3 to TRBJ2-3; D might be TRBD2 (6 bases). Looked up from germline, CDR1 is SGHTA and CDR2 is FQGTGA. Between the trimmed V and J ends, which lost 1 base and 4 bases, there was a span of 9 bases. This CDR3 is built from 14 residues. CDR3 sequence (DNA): TGTGCCAGCAGCTTAAATAGGGAGGCAGATACGCAGTATTTT. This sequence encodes CASSLNREADTQYF.

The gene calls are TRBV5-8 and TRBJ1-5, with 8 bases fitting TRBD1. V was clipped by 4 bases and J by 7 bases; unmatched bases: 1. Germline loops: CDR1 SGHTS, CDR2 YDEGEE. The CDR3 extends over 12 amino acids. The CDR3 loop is CASSRQGQPQHF. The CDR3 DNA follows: TGTGCCAGCAGCCGACAGGGGCAGCCCCAGCATTTT.

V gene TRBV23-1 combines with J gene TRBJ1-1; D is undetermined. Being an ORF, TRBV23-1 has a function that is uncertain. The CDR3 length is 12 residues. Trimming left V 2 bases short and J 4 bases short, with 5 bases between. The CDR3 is CASSQRITEAFF. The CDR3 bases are TGCGCCAGCAGTCAACGGATCACTGAAGCTTTCTTT.

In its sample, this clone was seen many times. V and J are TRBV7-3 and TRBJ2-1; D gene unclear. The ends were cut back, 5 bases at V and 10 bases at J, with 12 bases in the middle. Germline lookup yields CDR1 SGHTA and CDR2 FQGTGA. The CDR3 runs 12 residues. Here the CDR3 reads CASSPKAGEQFF. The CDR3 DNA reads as TGTGCCAGCAGCCCTAAAGCTGGCGAGCAGTTCTTC.

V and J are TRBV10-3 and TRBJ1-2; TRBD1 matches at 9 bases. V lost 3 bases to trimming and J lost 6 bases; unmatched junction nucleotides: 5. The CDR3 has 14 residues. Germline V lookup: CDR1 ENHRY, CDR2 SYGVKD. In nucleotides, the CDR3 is TGTGCCATCAGTGATACAGGGGGCGCCGATGGCTACACCTTC. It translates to CAISDTGGADGYTF.

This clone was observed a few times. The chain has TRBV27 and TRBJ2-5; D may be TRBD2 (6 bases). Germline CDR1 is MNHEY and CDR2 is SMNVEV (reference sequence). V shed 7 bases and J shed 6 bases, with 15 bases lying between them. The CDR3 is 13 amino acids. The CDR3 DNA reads TGTGCCAGCAAACGGGGAGGAACGCAGACCCAGTACTTC. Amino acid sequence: CASKRGGTQTQYF.

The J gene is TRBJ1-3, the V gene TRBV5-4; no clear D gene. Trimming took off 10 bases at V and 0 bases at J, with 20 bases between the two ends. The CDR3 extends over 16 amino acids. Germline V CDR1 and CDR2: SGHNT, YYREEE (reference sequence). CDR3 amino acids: CARLRTVSPSGNTIYF. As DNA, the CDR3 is TGTGCCCGACTACGGACGGTATCCCCCTCTGGAAACACCATATATTTT. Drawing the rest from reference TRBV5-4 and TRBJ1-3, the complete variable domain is ETGVTQSPTHLIKTRGQQVTLRCSSQSGHNTVSWYQQALGQGPQFIFQYYREEENGRGNFPPRFSGLQFPNYSSELNVNALELDDSALYLCARLRTVSPSGNTIYFGEGSWLTVV.

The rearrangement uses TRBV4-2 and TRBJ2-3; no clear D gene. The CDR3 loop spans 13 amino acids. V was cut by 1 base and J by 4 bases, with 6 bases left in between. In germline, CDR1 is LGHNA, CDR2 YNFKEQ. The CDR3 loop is CASSQVLPDTQYF. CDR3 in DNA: TGTGCCAGCAGCCAAGTTCTCCCAGATACGCAGTATTTT.

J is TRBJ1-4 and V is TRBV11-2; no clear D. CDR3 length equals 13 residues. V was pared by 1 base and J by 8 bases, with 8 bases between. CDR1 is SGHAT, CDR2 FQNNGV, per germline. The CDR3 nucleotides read TGTGCCAGCAGCTTAGGAGGATCCGAAAAACTGTTTTTT. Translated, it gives CASSLGGSEKLFF.

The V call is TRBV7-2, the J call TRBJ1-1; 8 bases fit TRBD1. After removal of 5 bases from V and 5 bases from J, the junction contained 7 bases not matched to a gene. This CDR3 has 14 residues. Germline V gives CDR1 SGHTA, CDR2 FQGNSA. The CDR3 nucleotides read TGTGCCAGCAGCCTCAGGGGGCGCGGGACTGAAGCTTTCTTT. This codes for CASSLRGRGTEAFF.

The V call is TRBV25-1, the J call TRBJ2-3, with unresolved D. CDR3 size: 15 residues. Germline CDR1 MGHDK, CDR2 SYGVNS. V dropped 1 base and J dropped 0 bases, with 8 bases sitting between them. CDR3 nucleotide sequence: TGTGCCAGCAGTGAATCTGGGGATAGCACAGATACGCAGTATTTT. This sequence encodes CASSESGDSTDTQYF.

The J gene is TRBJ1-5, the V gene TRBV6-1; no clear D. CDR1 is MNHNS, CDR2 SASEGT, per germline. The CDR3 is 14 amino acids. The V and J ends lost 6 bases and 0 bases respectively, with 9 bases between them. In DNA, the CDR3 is TGTGCCAGCAGGGGAGGGCTTAGCAATCAGCCCCAGCATTTT. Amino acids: CASRGGLSNQPQHF.

This chain's CDR3 is CASSQNNMRGATEAFF. In nucleotides, the CDR3 is TGCGCCAGCAGCCAAAACAACATGAGGGGGGCCACTGAAGCTTTCTTT. V is TRBV4-3 and J is TRBJ1-1; D is perhaps TRBD1 (6 bases). Germline V gives CDR1 LGHNA, CDR2 YSLEER. The length of the CDR3 is 16 residues. V dropped 2 bases and J dropped 4 bases, with 17 bases sitting between them.

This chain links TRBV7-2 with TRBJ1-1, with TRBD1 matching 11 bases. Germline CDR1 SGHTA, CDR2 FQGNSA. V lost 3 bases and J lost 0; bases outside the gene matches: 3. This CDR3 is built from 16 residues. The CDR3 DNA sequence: TGTGCCAGCAGCTTGGACAGGGGGCCAATGAACACTGAAGCTTTCTTT. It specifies CASSLDRGPMNTEAFF.

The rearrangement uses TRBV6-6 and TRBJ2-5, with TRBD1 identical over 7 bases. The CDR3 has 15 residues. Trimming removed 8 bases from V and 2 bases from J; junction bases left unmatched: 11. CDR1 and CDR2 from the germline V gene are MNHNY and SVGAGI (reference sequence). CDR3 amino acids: CASGLGGVGQETQYF. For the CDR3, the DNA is TGTGCCAGCGGTTTAGGGGGCGTGGGGCAAGAGACCCAGTACTTC.

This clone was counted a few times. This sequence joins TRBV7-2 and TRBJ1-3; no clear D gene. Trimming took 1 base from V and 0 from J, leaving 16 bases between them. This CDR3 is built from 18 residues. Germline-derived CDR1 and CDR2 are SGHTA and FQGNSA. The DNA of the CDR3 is TGTGCCAGCAGCTTAGTAAGATTAGGTCCCTACTCTGGAAACACCATATATTTT. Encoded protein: CASSLVRLGPYSGNTIYF.

The CDR3 DNA sequence: TGCGCCAGCAGCCAAGATCTGTCAGGGGGGGGCACAGATACGCAGTATTTT. Amino acids: CASSQDLSGGGTDTQYF. The chain has TRBV4-3 and TRBJ2-3; D may correspond to TRBD1 or TRBD2 (7 bases each). The V gene lost 0 bases and the J gene lost 1 base, with 14 bases spanning the gap. Germline-derived CDR1 and CDR2 are LGHNA and YSLEER. The CDR3 consists of 17 residues.

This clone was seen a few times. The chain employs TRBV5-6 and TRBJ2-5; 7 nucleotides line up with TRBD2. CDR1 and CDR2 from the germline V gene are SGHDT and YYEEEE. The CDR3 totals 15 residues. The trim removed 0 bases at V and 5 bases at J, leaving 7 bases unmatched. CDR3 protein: CASSLDPGGEETQYF. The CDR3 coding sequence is TGTGCCAGCAGCTTGGATCCGGGAGGAGAGGAGACCCAGTACTTC.

The DNA of the CDR3 is TGTGCCATCAGTGCCGTTGGGACTAGCGTGGGGGAGACCCAGTACTTC. It is translated as CAISAVGTSVGETQYF. The chain couples TRBV10-3 to TRBJ2-5, with 10 positions matching TRBD2. J was trimmed by 5 bases and V by 4 bases; bases with no gene match: 10. This CDR3 contains 16 residues. Germline V gives CDR1 ENHRY, CDR2 SYGVKD.